These T cell receptor beta chains were read from a single sample in a study of response to subunit inactivated influenza vaccine. MiXCR was run by TCRdb on the RT-PCR reads, yielding one entry per CDR3 protein. The top ten clones hold 2.5% to 3% of a sample with about 540,000 distinct CDR3 sequences, roughly a quarter of them seen once. The data also belong to a second study, concerning T cells expressing NK-cell markers.

Sequencing used CD4+ T cells sorted from PBMCs, obtained about 11 days after vaccination. The receptor source for this set is a middle-aged man who received an inactivated influenza vaccine. Both conserved end residues are part of each CDR3. Fields, in order: D gene, clone size, V gene, J gene, CDR3 protein, CDR3 DNA. D genes are given only for firm matches. Where a row states a size, it is once, few, many or the class of an expanded clone; other rows omit it.

D gene: NA; clone size: NA; V gene: TRBV7-2; J gene: TRBJ2-7; CDR3 protein: CASSLAGGSIGEQYF; CDR3 DNA: TGTGCCAGCAGCTTAGCCGGCGGCTCAATCGGCGAGCAGTACTTC
D gene: TRBD2; clone size: NA; V gene: TRBV5-1; J gene: TRBJ2-7; CDR3 protein: CASTRAGGSNEQYF; CDR3 DNA: TGCGCCAGCACCAGGGCGGGAGGGTCCAACGAGCAGTACTTC
D gene: TRBD1; clone size: NA; V gene: TRBV29-1; J gene: TRBJ1-6; CDR3 protein: CSVMTGTDYNSPLHF; CDR3 DNA: TGCAGCGTTATGACCGGGACAGATTATAATTCACCCCTCCACTTT
D gene: NA; clone size: few; V gene: TRBV6-2/TRBV6-3; J gene: TRBJ1-2; CDR3 protein: CASSKGQFNYGYTF; CDR3 DNA: TGTGCCAGCAGCAAAGGACAGTTTAACTATGGCTACACCTTC
D gene: TRBD2; clone size: few; V gene: TRBV6-5; J gene: TRBJ2-7; CDR3 protein: CASSYGLAGAGEQYF; CDR3 DNA: TGTGCCAGTAGTTACGGACTAGCGGGTGCGGGGGAGCAGTACTTC
D gene: NA; clone size: few; V gene: TRBV30; J gene: TRBJ2-7; CDR3 protein: CAWSVRDGEQYF; CDR3 DNA: TGTGCCTGGAGTGTCAGGGACGGCGAGCAGTACTTC
D gene: NA; clone size: few; V gene: TRBV7-9; J gene: TRBJ2-7; CDR3 protein: CASSLDGLTYEQYF; CDR3 DNA: TGTGCCAGCAGCTTAGATGGGCTAACCTACGAGCAGTACTTC
D gene: NA; clone size: few; V gene: TRBV7-6; J gene: TRBJ2-5; CDR3 protein: CASSPNIRRDQETQYF; CDR3 DNA: TGTGCCAGCAGCCCGAACATCAGGCGGGATCAAGAGACCCAGTACTTC
D gene: NA; clone size: few; V gene: TRBV12-3/TRBV12-4; J gene: TRBJ2-5; CDR3 protein: CASSIWGEETQYF; CDR3 DNA: TGTGCCAGCAGTATCTGGGGAGAAGAGACCCAGTACTTC
D gene: NA; clone size: NA; V gene: TRBV6-2/TRBV6-3; J gene: TRBJ1-1; CDR3 protein: CASRQGGPPEAFF; CDR3 DNA: TGTGCCAGCAGACAAGGGGGACCGCCTGAAGCTTTCTTT
D gene: NA; clone size: NA; V gene: TRBV20-1; J gene: TRBJ2-5; CDR3 protein: CSARGEETQYF; CDR3 DNA: TGCAGTGCTAGAGGGGAAGAGACCCAGTACTTC
D gene: TRBD2; clone size: few; V gene: TRBV5-6; J gene: TRBJ2-3; CDR3 protein: CASSKTSGGPRSTDTQYF; CDR3 DNA: TGTGCCAGCAGCAAAACTAGCGGGGGGCCGAGAAGCACAGATACGCAGTATTTT
D gene: NA; clone size: NA; V gene: TRBV5-1; J gene: TRBJ2-3; CDR3 protein: CASSRASRGTDTQYF; CDR3 DNA: TGCGCCAGCAGCAGGGCATCTCGGGGAACAGATACGCAGTATTTT
D gene: TRBD2; clone size: NA; V gene: TRBV9; J gene: TRBJ2-2; CDR3 protein: CASSTLAGGWTGELFF; CDR3 DNA: TGTGCCAGCAGCACACTAGCGGGAGGGTGGACCGGGGAGCTGTTTTTT
D gene: NA; clone size: NA; V gene: TRBV2; J gene: TRBJ2-1; CDR3 protein: CASTEAQGLKQFF; CDR3 DNA: TGTGCCAGCACTGAGGCTCAGGGGCTGAAGCAGTTCTTC
D gene: TRBD1; clone size: few; V gene: TRBV5-1; J gene: TRBJ1-2; CDR3 protein: CASSGGQGPNGYTF; CDR3 DNA: TGCGCCAGCAGCGGGGGACAGGGCCCTAATGGCTACACCTTC
D gene: TRBD2; clone size: NA; V gene: TRBV20-1; J gene: TRBJ2-4; CDR3 protein: CSAREWDYTNIQYF; CDR3 DNA: TGCAGTGCTAGAGAATGGGACTACACAAACATTCAGTACTTC
D gene: NA; clone size: NA; V gene: TRBV20-1; J gene: TRBJ2-1; CDR3 protein: CSARSLSYYNEQFF; CDR3 DNA: TGCAGTGCTAGGAGTTTGTCCTACTACAATGAGCAGTTCTTC
D gene: TRBD2; clone size: NA; V gene: TRBV4-1; J gene: TRBJ2-1; CDR3 protein: CASSQEATVIAGGRFEQFF; CDR3 DNA: TGCGCCAGCAGCCAAGAAGCAACGGTGATAGCGGGAGGGCGGTTTGAGCAGTTCTTC
D gene: NA; clone size: few; V gene: TRBV20-1; J gene: TRBJ1-1; CDR3 protein: CSARNPDSGEMDTEAFF; CDR3 DNA: TGCAGTGCTAGAAACCCAGACAGCGGTGAGATGGACACTGAAGCTTTCTTT
D gene: TRBD1; clone size: few; V gene: TRBV10-3; J gene: TRBJ2-1; CDR3 protein: CATIGQGNEQFF; CDR3 DNA: TGTGCCACCATAGGACAGGGGAATGAGCAGTTCTTC
D gene: TRBD2; clone size: few; V gene: TRBV20-1; J gene: TRBJ2-7; CDR3 protein: CSAAGTSGSYEQYF; CDR3 DNA: TGCAGTGCGGCTGGGACTAGCGGGAGCTACGAGCAGTACTTC
D gene: NA; clone size: NA; V gene: TRBV7-2; J gene: TRBJ1-1; CDR3 protein: CASSLQIMNTEAFF; CDR3 DNA: TGTGCCAGCAGCTTACAGATCATGAACACTGAAGCTTTCTTT
D gene: NA; clone size: NA; V gene: TRBV15; J gene: TRBJ2-3; CDR3 protein: CATSDRGARVADTQYF; CDR3 DNA: TGTGCCACCAGCGATAGGGGCGCGCGGGTAGCAGATACGCAGTATTTT
D gene: NA; clone size: few; V gene: TRBV5-1; J gene: TRBJ2-5; CDR3 protein: CASSPGTFTETQYF; CDR3 DNA: TGCGCCAGCAGCCCAGGGACCTTCACGGAGACCCAGTACTTC
D gene: TRBD2; clone size: NA; V gene: TRBV20-1; J gene: TRBJ2-5; CDR3 protein: CSAASGAGETQYF; CDR3 DNA: TGCAGTGCTGCTAGCGGTGCTGGGGAGACCCAGTACTTC
D gene: NA; clone size: NA; V gene: TRBV14; J gene: TRBJ2-1; CDR3 protein: CASSQGVSRQGRDEQFF; CDR3 DNA: TGTGCCAGCAGCCAAGGGGTCTCCCGACAGGGGAGGGATGAGCAGTTCTTC
D gene: NA; clone size: NA; V gene: TRBV6-5; J gene: TRBJ2-7; CDR3 protein: CASSYSSGTDEQYF; CDR3 DNA: TGTGCCAGCAGTTACTCGTCCGGTACCGACGAGCAGTACTTC
D gene: NA; clone size: NA; V gene: TRBV7-2; J gene: TRBJ1-5; CDR3 protein: CASSLDHNQPQHF; CDR3 DNA: TGTGCCAGCAGCTTAGATCACAATCAGCCCCAGCATTTT
D gene: NA; clone size: NA; V gene: TRBV28; J gene: TRBJ1-2; CDR3 protein: CASTLSGGGGYTF; CDR3 DNA: TGTGCCAGCACCCTGAGCGGGGGGGGCGGCTACACCTTC
D gene: NA; clone size: NA; V gene: TRBV21-1; J gene: TRBJ1-1; CDR3 protein: CASSSPGQGVVQAFF; CDR3 DNA: TGTGCCAGCAGCAGTCCGGGACAGGGGGTAGTTCAAGCTTTCTTT
D gene: TRBD2; clone size: few; V gene: TRBV9; J gene: TRBJ2-3; CDR3 protein: CASSASSGLSTDTQYF; CDR3 DNA: TGTGCCAGCAGCGCGTCTAGCGGGCTAAGCACAGATACGCAGTATTTT